The 10 T cell receptor beta chains below were found in one sample sequenced in a study of vaccination effects on CD4 cells after COVID-19. Sequencing was preceded by expansion of antigen-specific CD4+ T cells with viral peptide pools in the ViraFEST assay. Cultured cells yielded isolated CD4+ T cells after about ten days. By PCR, the person was confirmed to have had SARS-CoV-2 infection between March and December 2020. The antigens of these receptors remain unknown. Sequencing was performed with immunoSEQ multiplex PCR; in TCRdb, only in-frame clones are kept and a portion is missing. The sample shows tens of thousands of clones, 75% to 85% of them seen only once. The sample in question was CD4+ T cells from PBMCs cultured with a peptide pool, obtained before COVID-19 vaccination. The origin of the receptors is a human donor who had a prior SARS-CoV-2 infection.

This clone has a single count. The rearrangement uses TRBV5-4 and TRBJ2-5; D might be TRBD1 (6 bases). Germline lookup yields CDR1 SGHNT and CDR2 YYREEE (reference sequence). CDR3 length: 15 residues. V gave up 0 bases and J gave up 1 base, with 10 bases separating them. This CDR3 reads CASSLGGRFQETQYF. The DNA for the CDR3 is TGTGCCAGCAGCTTGGGGGGGCGTTTCCAAGAGACCCAGTACTTC.

The rearrangement joins TRBV5-4 to TRBJ2-1; D assignment may be TRBD1 or TRBD2 (5 bases each). Trimming pared 4 bases from V and 10 bases from J, leaving 24 bases between. Germline V lookup: CDR1 SGHNT, CDR2 YYREEE (reference sequence). The CDR3 has 16 residues. The CDR3 DNA is TGTGCCAGCAGCACAGGACGGGCTCCCGACTGGGGGGAGCAGTTCTTC. Protein: CASSTGRAPDWGEQFF.

In its sample, this clone was seen a few times. This chain uses TRBV3-1 (or the pseudogene TRBV3-2) with TRBJ1-6; D call uncertain. Germline CDR1 LGHDT, CDR2 YNNKEL (reference sequence). The CDR3 sequence is 13 residues long. Trimming left V 0 bases short and J 7 bases short, with 4 bases between. The CDR3 DNA follows: TGTGCCAGCAGCCAAGACAAAAATTCACCCCTCCACTTT. This translates into CASSQDKNSPLHF.

The CDR3 reads CASSVSSTQDTQYF. As DNA, the CDR3 is TGTGCCAGCAGCGTATCGTCAACGCAAGATACGCAGTATTTT. The chain couples TRBV9 to TRBJ2-3; D is unclear. Germline V gene data show CDR1 as SGDLS and CDR2 as YYNGEE. Deletions cut 1 base from V and 5 bases from J, with 11 bases between. This CDR3 has 14 residues.

The V and J genes are TRBV7-2 and TRBJ2-3; 9 bases agree with TRBD2. V shed 1 base and J 8 bases; nucleotides not matched to a gene: 7. Germline CDR1 reads SGHTA; CDR2 reads FQGNSA. The length of the CDR3 is 15 residues. The DNA of the CDR3 is TGTGCCAGCAGCTTAGTGGGTGGTAGCGGGGGTACGCAGTATTTT. This sequence encodes CASSLVGGSGGTQYF.

The rearrangement joins TRBV30 to TRBJ1-3, with D possibly matching TRBD1 (5 bases). This CDR3 spans 16 amino acids. V was trimmed by 0 bases and J by 2 bases, leaving 14 bases between them. The germline V gene has CDR1 GTSNPN and CDR2 SVGIG (reference sequence). CDR3 region: CAWSVDFGGAGNTIYF. The DNA of the CDR3 is TGTGCCTGGAGTGTAGACTTTGGGGGTGCTGGAAACACCATATATTTT.

This chain uses TRBV11-2 with TRBJ1-4; D is possibly TRBD1 (5 bases). Germline-derived CDR1 and CDR2 are SGHAT and FQNNGV. V was pared by 1 base and J by 3 bases, with 6 bases between. The CDR3 runs 14 residues. In DNA, the CDR3 is TGTGCCAGCAGCTTAGGGGGGGCTAATGAAAAACTGTTTTTT. It is translated as CASSLGGANEKLFF. The variable domain in full, with the rest retrieved from reference TRBV11-2 and TRBJ1-4, is EAGVAQSPRYKIIEKRQSVAFWCNPISGHATLYWYQQILGQGPKLLIQFQNNGVVDDSQLPKDRFSAERLKGVDSTLKIQPAKLEDSAVYLCASSLGGANEKLFFGSGTQLSVL.

For this clone: Other DNA sequences in this sample translate to the same CDR3. The chain uses TRBV6-5 and TRBJ2-5, with D possibly matching TRBD1 (6 bases). Germline values: CDR1 MNHEY, CDR2 SVGAGI. The CDR3 runs 15 residues. The germline V and J ends were trimmed by 0 bases and 4 bases, with 12 bases remaining between them. The CDR3 DNA reads TGTGCCAGCAGTTACTCAACAGGGAACCGAGAGACCCAGTACTTC. It codes for CASSYSTGNRETQYF.

The rearrangement joins TRBV18 to TRBJ2-7; possible D gene TRBD2, 6 bases. Trimming took off 4 bases at V and 5 bases at J, with 9 bases between the two ends. The CDR3 sequence is 12 residues long. Germline-derived CDR1 and CDR2 are KGHSH and LQKENI. The CDR3 DNA is TGTGCCAGCTCACAGACTAGTAACGAGCAGTACTTC. Translation: CASSQTSNEQYF.

This chain uses TRBV18 with TRBJ2-5; no definite D call. Germline CDR1 is KGHSH and CDR2 is LQKENI. V was clipped by 5 bases and J by 3 bases, with 4 bases between them. The CDR3 extends over 11 amino acids. CDR3 loop: CASSTEETQYF. CDR3 DNA: TGTGCCAGCTCAACCGAAGAGACCCAGTACTTC. Full variable domain (outside the CDR3, taken from reference TRBV18 and TRBJ2-5): NAGVMQNPRHLVRRRGQEARLRCSPMKGHSHVYWYRQLPEEGLKFMVYLQKENIIDESGMPKERFSAEFPKEGPSILRIQQVVRGDSAAYFCASSTEETQYFGPGTRLLVL.